The sequence of this T cell receptor beta chain was determined in a study of T cell responses to AZD1222 COVID-19 vaccine. Study details: Samples with a second dose at about 4 or about 12 weeks were pooled together.

Comment on this clone: Its target is unknown.

Profiled with immunoSEQ multiplex PCR; TCRdb holds only in-frame clones, not every one. The sample lists 200,000 or so clones, around 92% occurring once. Regarding the study as a whole: A mostly white British donor set with more females was recruited, and clonal diversity was possibly underestimated. When two AZD1222 doses had been given, Spike-specific TCR breadth and depth rose.

The material sequenced was peripheral blood, taken on day 0 of AZD1222 vaccination. This receptor was identified in an adult in good health.

CDR3 sequence: CASSPPVYGYTF. In DNA, the CDR3 is TGTGCCAGCAGTCCCCCGGTCTATGGCTACACCTTC. The chain couples TRBV7-2 to TRBJ1-2; D gene uncertain. The CDR3 spans 12 residues. V was cut by 6 bases and J by 4 bases, with 9 bases left in between. Germline V gene lookup returns CDR1 SGHTA and CDR2 FQGNSA.